This T cell receptor beta chain is drawn from a study of T cells in Graves' hyperthyroidism and ophthalmopathy (dated 2019 in TCRdb). Background for the entire study: Peripheral blood was sampled at the time of initial diagnosis, prior to any treatment. A discovery cohort of about a hundred patients, roughly 45 with Graves' ophthalmopathy and more than 55 with stable Graves' hyperthyroidism, was used to find distinguishing TCR V-J signatures. Whether ophthalmopathy could be predicted prospectively was tested in an independent validation cohort made up of 18 to 20 hyperthyroidism patients plus 17 patients who later progressed to ophthalmopathy. For training and testing, the 100 patients in the discovery cohort were randomly divided in a 7:3 ratio. In roughly six Graves' hyperthyroidism patients, the study also compared T-cell repertoires from thyroid tissue with T-cell repertoires from blood. Once sampling was done, hyperthyroidism patients were given methimazole at a starting dose of 30 mg daily, whereas ophthalmopathy patients were given high-dose intravenous methylprednisolone. The paper reports TCR Vbeta CDR3 sequencing of 130 to 150 peripheral blood samples: around 41 ophthalmopathy, approximately 74 hyperthyroidism and 17 progressor patients. Study-wide conclusions, independent of this receptor: No statistical method was used to set the sample size in advance, and investigators knew the group allocation. A model built on a 13 V-J signature distinguished ophthalmopathy from stable hyperthyroidism, reaching approximately 89% sensitivity and around 81% specificity in cross-validation and 80%/75% in testing. In validation, progression to ophthalmopathy was predicted by the model with nearly 71% sensitivity and roughly 76% specificity, a median of about 6.4 months before onset. Most expanded thyroid clonotypes (frequency above 0.001) were also found in blood, which suggests that blood repertoires may mirror thyroid immune responses.

This clonotype was detected ten times or more. Its cognate antigen has yet to be identified. Per-base quality was not reported, and no clone a single base away is much larger than it. Amplification of TCR beta CDR3 regions was carried out from RNA transcripts. The first round of RT-PCR for the TCR CDR3 was performed with the HTBI primer set and the Qiagen OneStep RT-PCR kit. Libraries were constructed in a second round of multiplex PCR, after which size selection and purification were carried out. The libraries were sequenced on an Illumina HiSeq2000 using paired-end 100 bp reads. The paper's data handling went like this. Raw data were processed with SOAPnuke, discarding reads with adapters, uncalled bases, mean Phred below 15, or no exact constant-primer or identifier match. COPE v1.2.5 was used to merge the high-quality paired reads, and each unique nucleotide sequence was defined as a clonotype. MiTCR v1.1 was used to align the clonotypes against IMGT TRBV, TRBD and TRBJ reference segments. Only V-J combinations with frequency above 0.0001, covering roughly 99% of repertoires, were analysed. A TCS score was defined as the ratio between F50 (clonal expansion) and ExV (chaos), using BLOSUM62-based TCRdist between CDR3 peptides within each V-J. Welch's t-statistics and random forest reduced around 550 V-J features to roughly 13, which were used in a naive Bayes classifier (R e1071). The public reads were quality trimmed at Q25 with fastp and then assembled into clones with MiXCR by TCRdb, keeping productive beta chains. Merged by CDR3 protein, the rows form single entries marked with the most common genes and DNA. The V and J calls reflect TCRdb's pipeline rather than the authors' work. This sample holds approximately 410,000 distinct CDR3 sequences; roughly 14% were observed only once. Approximately 13% of the sample rests with the top ten.

The junction shows trimming of 4 bases on V and 4 bases on J, plus 7 bases between the germline ends. The CDR3 starts with the cysteine, ends with the phenylalanine, and has 11 residues. Just CDR3 DNA is preserved here, 33 bases in frame from base 1. The germline V gene (reference sequence) specifies DFQATT as CDR1 and SNEGSKA as CDR2. Ophthalmopathy patients had moderately to severely active disease, with a Clinical Activity Score of 3 or more, a NOSPECS grade of 4 or more, and a disease duration of less than 3 months. Exclusion was applied to patients with uncontrolled infections, other autoimmune diseases, pregnancy or lactation. Diagnoses relied on clinical symptoms, serum thyroxine and TRAb, thyroid ultrasound and orbital computed tomography. PBMCs were separated from 8 to 10 ml of fresh peripheral blood using Ficoll-Paque density gradient centrifugation. Total RNA was extracted with Trizol reagent, and quality was checked on an Agilent 2100 Bioanalyzer.

Sequencing used blood. This receptor was identified in a man between 18 and 35 years old with Graves' ophthalmopathy. The chain was built from TRBV20-1 and TRBJ1-2; the D gene identity is not certain. The CDR3 protein is CSATDGYGYTF. In nucleotide form, the sequence is TGCAGTGCTACGGACGGCTATGGCTACACCTTC.